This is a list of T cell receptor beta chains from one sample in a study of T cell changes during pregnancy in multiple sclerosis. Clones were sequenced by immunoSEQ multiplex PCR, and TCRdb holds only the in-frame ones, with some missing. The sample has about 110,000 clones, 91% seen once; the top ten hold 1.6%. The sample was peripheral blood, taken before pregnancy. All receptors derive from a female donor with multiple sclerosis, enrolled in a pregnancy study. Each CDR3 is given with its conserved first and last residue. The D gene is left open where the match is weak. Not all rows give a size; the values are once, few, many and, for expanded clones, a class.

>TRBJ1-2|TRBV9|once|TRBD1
TGTGCCAGCAGCAGGGGACAGGGGGCGGGCAACTATGGCTACACCTTC
CASSRGQGAGNYGYTF
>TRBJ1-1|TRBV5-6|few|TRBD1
TGTGCCAGCGGGGACAGGGGCTGGGACACTGAAGCTTTCTTT
CASGDRGWDTEAFF
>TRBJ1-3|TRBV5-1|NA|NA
TGCGCCAGCAGCTTAAGCCCGAGCTCTGGAAACACCATATATTTT
CASSLSPSSGNTIYF
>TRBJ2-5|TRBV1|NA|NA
TGCACCAGCAGCCAACCCTCGGGGCTAGCGAAAACCCCTACCCAAGAGACCCAGTACTTC
CTSSQPSGLAKTPTQETQYF
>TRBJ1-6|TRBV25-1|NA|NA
TGTGCCAGCAGTGATGCCAGCACTAATAATTCACCCCTCCACTTT
CASSDASTNNSPLHF
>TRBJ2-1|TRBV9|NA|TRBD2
TGTGCCAGCAGCGTAGATCTAGCGGGGGTCAATGAGCAGTTCTTC
CASSVDLAGVNEQFF
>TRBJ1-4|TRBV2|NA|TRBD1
TGTGCCAGCAGCGCCGACAGGGTGAAACTGTTTTTT
CASSADRVKLFF
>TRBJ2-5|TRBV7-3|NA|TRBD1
TGTGCCAGCAGCTCAGGGACAGGGTCAGGAGAGACCCAGTACTTC
CASSSGTGSGETQYF
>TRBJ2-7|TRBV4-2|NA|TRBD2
TGTGCCAGCAGCCGGACTAGCGGGACCGACGAGCAGTACTTC
CASSRTSGTDEQYF
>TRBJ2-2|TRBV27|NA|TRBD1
TGTGCCAGCAGTTATCCCCCATATCCGGGACAGGGGGTGAACACCGGGGAGCTGTTTTTT
CASSYPPYPGQGVNTGELFF
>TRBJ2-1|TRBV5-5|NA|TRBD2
TGTGCCAGCAGCTTAGGACTAGCGGGAAACAATGAGCAGTTCTTC
CASSLGLAGNNEQFF
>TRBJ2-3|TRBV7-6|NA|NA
TGTGCCAGCAGCCCTTCGGCGGGGCCTTCAACAGATACGCAGTATTTT
CASSPSAGPSTDTQYF
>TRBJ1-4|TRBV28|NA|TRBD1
TGTGCCAGCAGTGCGGGACAGCAAAATGAAAAACTGTTTTTT
CASSAGQQNEKLFF
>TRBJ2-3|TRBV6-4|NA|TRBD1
TGTGCCAGCAGTGACGACCAGGGGGCTGCAGATACGCAGTATTTT
CASSDDQGAADTQYF
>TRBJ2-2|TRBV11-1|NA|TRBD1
TGTGCCAGCAGCGAGAGGACAGGAGTCACCGGGGAGCTGTTTTTT
CASSERTGVTGELFF
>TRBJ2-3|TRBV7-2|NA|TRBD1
TGTGCCAGCAGCCGGTCCCTACGAGACAGGGGGCTGTCCACAGATACGCAGTATTTT
CASSRSLRDRGLSTDTQYF
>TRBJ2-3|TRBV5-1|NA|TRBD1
TGCGCCAGCAGCCCGGACAGGATCACAGATACGCAGTATTTT
CASSPDRITDTQYF
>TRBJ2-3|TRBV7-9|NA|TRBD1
TGTGCCAGCGAACAGGGGTACCCAGATACGCAGTATTTT
CASEQGYPDTQYF
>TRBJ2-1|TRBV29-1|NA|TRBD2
TGCAGCGTTGAAGCACTAGCGGGATACAATGAGCAGTTCTTC
CSVEALAGYNEQFF
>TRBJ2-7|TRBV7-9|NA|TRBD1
TGTGCCAGCAGCTTATACGCGGCAGGGGGCGAACACTACGAGCAGTACTTC
CASSLYAAGGEHYEQYF
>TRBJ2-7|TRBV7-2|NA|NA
TGTGCCAGCAGCTTAGGTCGGGGTTCCTACGAGCAGTACTTC
CASSLGRGSYEQYF
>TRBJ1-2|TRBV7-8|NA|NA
TGTGCCAGCAGCCCAATCCAAGTAGCCTATGGCTACACCTTC
CASSPIQVAYGYTF
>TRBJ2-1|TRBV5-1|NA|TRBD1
TGCGCCAGCAGTCCAGCGGACAGGAGCTCCTACAATGAGCAGTTCTTC
CASSPADRSSYNEQFF
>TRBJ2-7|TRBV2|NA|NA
TGTGCCAGCCACCTACAGGGTTTGTACGAGCAGTACTTC
CASHLQGLYEQYF
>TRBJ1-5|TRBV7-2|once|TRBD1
TGTGCCAGCAGCTTAGGGGACAGGGTCAGGAATCAGCCCCAGCATTTT
CASSLGDRVRNQPQHF
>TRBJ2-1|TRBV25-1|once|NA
TGTGCCAGCAGTGGGTGGCTGGAGCAGTTCTTC
CASSGWLEQFF
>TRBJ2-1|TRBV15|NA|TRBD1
TGTGCCACCAGCAGGATTTACAGGGGAAGTTCCTACAATGAGCAGTTCTTC
CATSRIYRGSSYNEQFF
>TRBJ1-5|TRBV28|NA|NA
TGTGCCAGCAACTCCCTAGGCAGGGCTAATCAGCCCCAGCATTTT
CASNSLGRANQPQHF
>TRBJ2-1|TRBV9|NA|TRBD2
TGTGCCAGCAGCGCTCGGGGAGGTAGCGGGGGACCTGGTTCCTACAATGAGCAGTTCTTC
CASSARGGSGGPGSYNEQFF
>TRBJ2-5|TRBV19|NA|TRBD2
TGTGCCAGTAGTTTGGTGGGGCGGGGGTCCTCCCAAGAGACCCAGTACTTC
CASSLVGRGSSQETQYF
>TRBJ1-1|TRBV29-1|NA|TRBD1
TGCAGCGTTGAATTCCTGACAGGGGGCACTGAAGCTTTCTTT
CSVEFLTGGTEAFF
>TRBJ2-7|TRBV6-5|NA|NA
TGTGCCAGCAGACCCTACAGGGTTTCGGACGAGCAGTACTTC
CASRPYRVSDEQYF
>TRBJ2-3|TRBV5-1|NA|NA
TGCGCCAGCAGCTCGAGACAGACAAACACAGATACGCAGTATTTT
CASSSRQTNTDTQYF
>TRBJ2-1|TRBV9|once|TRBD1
TGTGCCAGCAGCGTAACCGGGACAGTCCATTACAATGAGCAGTTCTTC
CASSVTGTVHYNEQFF
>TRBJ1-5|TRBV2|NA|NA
TGTGCCAGCAGTGCAGGGGAGACTCAGCCCCAGCATTTT
CASSAGETQPQHF
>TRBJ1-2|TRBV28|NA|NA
TGTGCCAGCAGTCCTACCCGCGGAAGTGACTATGGCTACACCTTC
CASSPTRGSDYGYTF
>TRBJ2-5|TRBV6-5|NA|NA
TGTGCCAGCAAGGGGTCCCAGTACTTC
CASKGSQYF
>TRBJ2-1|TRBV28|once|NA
TGTGCCAGCAGGAGAGACTGGCTTGATGAGCAGTTCTTC
CASRRDWLDEQFF
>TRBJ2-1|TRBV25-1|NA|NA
TGTGCCAGCAGTGAATGGGGGGGGCAGGGGGCGAATGAGCAGTTCTTC
CASSEWGGQGANEQFF
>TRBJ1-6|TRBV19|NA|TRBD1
TGTGCCAGTAGTATGGGGACAGGGCTGTCACCCCTCCACTTT
CASSMGTGLSPLHF
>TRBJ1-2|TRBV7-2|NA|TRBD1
TGTGCCAGCAGCTTGGGGACAGATAACTATGGCTACACCTTC
CASSLGTDNYGYTF
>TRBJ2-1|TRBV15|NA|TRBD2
TGTGCCACCAGCAAACAAAATCTAGCGGGAGGGCCCCATGAGCAGTTCTTC
CATSKQNLAGGPHEQFF
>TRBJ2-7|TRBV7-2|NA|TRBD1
TGTGCCAGCAGCTCGCGGACAGGCGGCGAGCAGTACTTC
CASSSRTGGEQYF
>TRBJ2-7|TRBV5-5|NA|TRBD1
TGTGCCAGCAGCTCGGACAGGGTCAGCTCCTACGAGCAGTACTTC
CASSSDRVSSYEQYF
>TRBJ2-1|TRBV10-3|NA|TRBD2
TGTGCCATCAGTCGAAGCGGGAGCTCGATTGAGCAGTTCTTC
CAISRSGSSIEQFF